A single sample gave rise to the 28 T cell receptor beta chains below, sequenced in a study of blood T cells in healthy people across ages (dated by TCRdb to between 2014 and 2017). Libraries were constructed by 5' RACE. A second PCR of about 6 to 12 cycles was run with a J-beta primer mix and a sample-barcoded 5' primer. Using fastp at Q25 and MiXCR, TCRdb reprocessed the public reads and kept productive beta chains. CDR3 protein duplicates are merged, each entry listing the most common genes and DNA. Recorded for this sample are 1.5 million to 2 million distinct CDR3 sequences; about two fifths of them occurred a single time. Under 30% of the sample comes from the top ten. The sample comprised blood. The source is a human donor in good health.

V gene TRBV7-3 combines with J gene TRBJ2-3, with TRBD2 as a possible D gene (6 bases). Trimming took off 1 base at V and 0 bases at J, with 11 bases between the two ends. The CDR3 runs 16 residues. Germline assignment: CDR1 SGHTA and CDR2 FQGTGA. CDR3 nucleotide sequence: TGTGCCAGCAGCTTAAACGGGGGATTTAGCACAGATACGCAGTATTTT. Encoded protein: CASSLNGGFSTDTQYF.

Ten or more counts support this clonotype. The chain recombines TRBV10-3 with TRBJ2-7, with TRBD1 matching over 10 bases. The CDR3 loop spans 14 amino acids. Per the germline V gene, CDR1 is ENHRY and CDR2 is SYGVKD. V lost 10 bases to trimming and J lost 3 bases; unmatched junction nucleotides: 9. This CDR3 is CATGTGQGIYEQYF. The CDR3 region has the DNA TGTGCCACGGGGACGGGACAGGGGATCTACGAGCAGTACTTC.

The V and J genes are TRBV11-2 and TRBJ2-7; D assignment may be TRBD1 or TRBD2 (5 bases each). The J call may be wrong; the DNA end is better matched by TRBJ2-5. Germline assignment: CDR1 SGHAT and CDR2 FQNNGV. This CDR3 comprises 14 residues. The CDR3: CASSPRGGAETQYF. The CDR3 nucleotides read TGTGCCAGCAGCCCCCGGGGTGGGGCAGAGACCCAGTACTTC.

On this clonotype: The junction shows a germline mismatch at one end, possibly a read error. The DNA for the CDR3 is TGTGCCGGCAGGACGCCCCAAGATACGCAGTATTTT. Residues: CAGRTPQDTQYF. The V and J genes are TRBV6-6 and TRBJ2-3, with unresolved D. This CDR3 contains 12 residues. Germline CDR1 is MNHNY and CDR2 is SVGAGI (reference sequence).

This clonotype was seen many times. This chain uses TRBV7-6 with TRBJ2-5, with D hard to call. This CDR3 contains 12 residues. The germline V gene has CDR1 SGHVS and CDR2 FNYEAQ. Trimming took 4 bases from V and 5 from J, leaving 8 bases between them. The CDR3 sequence is CASSSPDETQYF. The CDR3 region has the DNA TGTGCCAGCAGCTCTCCGGACGAGACCCAGTACTTC.

This rearrangement joins TRBV7-2 to TRBJ2-1; 8 bases fit TRBD2. Germline CDR1 and CDR2: SGHTA and FQGNSA. V was pared by 2 bases and J by 6 bases, with 9 bases of the junction left unmatched. The CDR3 has 16 amino acids. The CDR3 DNA is TGTGCCAGCAGCTTACAGGGGACTAGAGGAGTCAATGAGCAGTTCTTC. Amino acid sequence: CASSLQGTRGVNEQFF. Full variable domain (missing parts from reference TRBV7-2 and TRBJ2-1): GAGVSQSPSNKVTEKGKDVELRCDPISGHTALYWYRQSLGQGLEFLIYFQGNSAPDKSGLPSDRFSAERTGGSVSTLTIQRTQQEDSAVYLCASSLQGTRGVNEQFFGPGTRLTVL.

V is TRBV5-6 and J is TRBJ2-7; the D gene could be TRBD1 or TRBD2 (5 bases each). This CDR3 region has 15 residues. Per germline, CDR1 SGHDT and CDR2 YYEEEE. V gave up 4 bases and J gave up 6 bases, with 20 bases separating them. CDR3 nucleotide sequence: TGTGCCAGCAGCCCGTTGATGACAGAGGGCAGCGAGCAGTACTTC. Translated: CASSPLMTEGSEQYF.

This clonotype was detected only a few times. This sequence joins TRBV28 and TRBJ2-3; the D call may be TRBD1 or TRBD2 (5 bases each). From germline, CDR1 is MDHEN and CDR2 SYDVKM. The CDR3 runs 12 residues. Trimming took 9 bases from V and 5 from J, leaving 12 bases between them. In nucleotides, the CDR3 is TGTGCCAGTATGGGGGTGGGAGATACGCAGTATTTT. Its protein is CASMGVGDTQYF.

This clonotype has a handful of counts. This chain joins TRBV5-1 and TRBJ1-2, with TRBD1 matching 7 bases. The CDR3 spans 15 residues. The V gene's germline CDR1 is SGHRS and CDR2 YFSETQ. Losses at the gene ends were 0 bases for V and 4 bases for J; bases not matched to a gene: 6. The CDR3 here is CASSLEAGQAYGYTF. CDR3 sequence (DNA): TGCGCCAGCAGCTTGGAAGCAGGACAGGCCTATGGCTACACCTTC. The full variable domain, rest sourced from reference TRBV5-1 and TRBJ1-2, is KAGVTQTPRYLIKTRGQQVTLSCSPISGHRSVSWYQQTPGQGLQFLFEYFSETQRNKGNFPGRFSGRQFSNSRSEMNVSTLELGDSALYLCASSLEAGQAYGYTFGSGTRLTVV.

This clonotype was picked up a small number of times. The chain recombines TRBV28 with TRBJ2-5; D perhaps matches TRBD2 (6 bases). The V gene lost 4 bases and the J gene lost 2 bases, with 14 bases spanning the gap. Germline assignment: CDR1 MDHEN and CDR2 SYDVKM. CDR3 size: 15 residues. CDR3: CASSSERVLQETQYF. The CDR3 DNA follows: TGTGCCAGCAGTTCCGAGCGGGTTCTTCAAGAGACCCAGTACTTC.

Here the CDR3 DNA reads TGCGCCAGCAGCCAAGACTACAGGGACAAATCTAACTATGGCTACACCTTC. It yields the protein CASSQDYRDKSNYGYTF. The chain uses TRBV4-3 and TRBJ1-2, with a possible D match to TRBD1 (6 bases). The CDR3 is made up of 17 amino acids. The germline gives CDR1 LGHNA, CDR2 YSLEER. The ends were cut back, 0 bases at V and 0 bases at J, with 14 bases in the middle.

The chain is built from TRBV5-1 and TRBJ2-1; possibly TRBD2 for D (6 bases). The V end lost 1 base, the J end lost 2 bases, and 10 bases lay between the germline ends. This CDR3 has 15 amino acids. Germline-derived CDR1 and CDR2 are SGHRS and YFSETQ. CDR3 sequence reads: CASSLTEGPYNEQFF. CDR3 in DNA: TGCGCCAGCAGCTTGACGGAGGGGCCCTACAATGAGCAGTTCTTC.

This clonotype was picked up a small number of times. J is TRBJ1-1 and V is TRBV29-1; no firm D call. Per the germline V gene, CDR1 is SQVTM and CDR2 is ANQGSEA. The CDR3 spans 15 residues. With 3 bases removed from V and 0 bases from J, the gap between germline ends came to 14 bases. The CDR3 loop reads CSVEAMRRVNTEAFF. Written as DNA, the CDR3 is TGCAGCGTTGAGGCGATGAGGCGCGTGAACACTGAAGCTTTCTTT.

This clonotype was seen more than once but under ten times. This sequence joins TRBV7-9 and TRBJ2-3; D possibly corresponds to TRBD2 (5 bases). The CDR3 runs to 16 residues. Germline lookup yields CDR1 SEHNR and CDR2 FQNEAQ (reference sequence). Trimming left V 6 bases short and J 0 bases short, with 16 bases between. The CDR3 coding sequence is TGTGCCAGCAGTCTACTGGCACTAGACAGCACAGATACGCAGTATTTT. It translates to CASSLLALDSTDTQYF.

This clonotype was picked up a small number of times. The rearrangement uses TRBV29-1 and TRBJ1-5; TRBD1 matches 11 bases. Trimming took 5 bases from V and 5 from J; bases not matched to a gene: 5. Germline V CDR1 and CDR2: SQVTM, ANQGSEA. CDR3 size: 14 residues. The CDR3 DNA follows: TGCAGCGTTTCCGGGACAGGGGGGGATCAGCCCCAGCATTTT. Protein sequence: CSVSGTGGDQPQHF. Combining the CDR3 with reference TRBV29-1 and TRBJ1-5 gives the whole variable domain SAVISQKPSRDICQRGTSLTIQCQVDSQVTMMFWYRQQPGQSLTLIATANQGSEATYESGFVIDKFPISRPNLTFSTLTVSNMSPEDSSIYLCSVSGTGGDQPQHFGDGTRLSIL.

The rearrangement links TRBV12-3 or TRBV12-4 to TRBJ1-2, with no clear D. The CDR3 has 13 residues. V lost 5 bases and J 1 base, leaving 8 bases between the germline ends. CDR3 region: CASSPPINYGYTF. In DNA, the CDR3 is TGTGCCAGCAGTCCGCCGATTAACTATGGCTACACCTTC.

V usage is TRBV29-1 and J usage is TRBJ1-2; no firm D call. Germline CDR1 reads SQVTM; CDR2 reads ANQGSEA. V shed 7 bases and J shed 1 base, with 19 bases lying between them. The CDR3 runs 15 residues. The DNA for the CDR3 is TGCAGCGCAAACCAGGATGAAACTAATAACTATGGCTACACCTTC. Protein: CSANQDETNNYGYTF.

This clonotype was counted many times. This rearrangement joins TRBV10-2 to TRBJ2-7; a possible D gene is TRBD2 (6 bases). The CDR3 has 16 residues. Germline-derived CDR1 and CDR2 are WSHSY and SAAADI. The V end was cut by 0 bases, the J end by 2 bases, with 14 bases between. This CDR3 reads CASSESDGRKAYEQYF. The CDR3 bases are TGCGCCAGCAGTGAGTCAGATGGGAGGAAGGCCTACGAGCAGTACTTC.

For this clonotype: One end of the junction does not line up with germline, which may come from a read error. The chain has TRBV29-1 and TRBJ1-2; tentatively, D is TRBD1 (6 bases). The CDR3 has 13 residues. In germline, CDR1 is SQVTM, CDR2 ANQGSEA. The CDR3 protein is CSVERDTINGCTF. The CDR3 nucleotides read TGCAGCGTTGAACGGGACACAATCAATGGCTGCACCTTC.

This rearrangement joins TRBV7-2 to TRBJ1-2; D perhaps matches TRBD1 (6 bases). In germline, CDR1 is SGHTA, CDR2 FQGNSA. The CDR3 contains 15 residues. The ends were cut back, 5 bases at V and 5 bases at J, with 18 bases in the middle. The CDR3 region is CASSQRTAVDYGYTF. DNA of the CDR3: TGTGCCAGCAGCCAACGGACAGCCGTGGATTATGGCTACACCTTC.

This chain connects TRBV20-1 to TRBJ2-5; D is perhaps TRBD1 (6 bases). Trimming took 0 bases from V and 5 from J, leaving 10 bases between them. The CDR3 sequence is 13 residues long. Germline V gene lookup returns CDR1 DFQATT and CDR2 SNEGSKA (reference sequence). CDR3: CSAREQGGETQYF. The CDR3 DNA sequence: TGCAGTGCTAGAGAACAGGGTGGGGAGACCCAGTACTTC.

On this clonotype itself: A read error may account for a junction end that differs from germline. This chain uses TRBV6-6 with TRBJ2-3; D is unclear. This CDR3 has 15 residues. CDR1 is MNHNY, CDR2 SVGAGI, per germline (reference sequence). The CDR3 reads CVSSYSRGYTDTQYF. The CDR3 nucleotides are TGTGTCAGCAGTTACTCACGCGGCTACACAGATACGCAGTATTTT.

This chain uses TRBV5-1 with TRBJ2-5; 7 bases align to TRBD1. Germline CDR1 SGHRS, CDR2 YFSETQ. This CDR3 comprises 15 residues. With V trimmed by 0 bases and J by 4 bases, 6 bases remained unmatched. CDR3 region: CASSLGTGASETQYF. CDR3 DNA sequence: TGCGCCAGCAGCTTGGGAACAGGGGCGTCAGAGACCCAGTACTTC.

V is TRBV7-9 and J is TRBJ2-7; TRBD1 agrees at 8 bases. The end of the DNA is better explained by TRBJ2-5, so the J call may be wrong. From germline, CDR1 is SEHNR and CDR2 FQNEAQ (reference sequence). This CDR3 spans 12 amino acids. The CDR3 is CASRWDRETQYF. The CDR3 region has the DNA TGTGCCAGCAGATGGGACAGGGAGACCCAGTACTTC.

The sample holds a few counts of this clonotype. The chain employs TRBV7-3 and TRBJ2-1; the D call may be TRBD1 or TRBD2 (5 bases each). CDR1 and CDR2 (germline): SGHTA, FQGTGA. Trimming removed 5 bases from V and 7 bases from J, with 18 bases in between. The CDR3 consists of 15 residues. The chain's CDR3 is CASSPIRDDRNEQFF. CDR3 nucleotide sequence: TGTGCCAGCAGCCCTATTCGGGACGATAGGAATGAGCAGTTCTTC.

The chain joins TRBV20-1 to TRBJ2-1; TRBD1 matches 7 bases. The CDR3 contains 14 residues. With 8 bases clipped from V and 3 bases from J, the junction kept 10 bases outside the gene matches. Germline V lookup: CDR1 DFQATT, CDR2 SNEGSKA (reference sequence). The CDR3: CSLLVGTDYNEQFF. The CDR3 region has the DNA TGCAGTCTGCTAGTCGGGACAGACTACAATGAGCAGTTCTTC.

This clonotype was observed once. The V gene is TRBV4-3, the J gene TRBJ1-1; D perhaps matches TRBD1 (6 bases). The CDR3 has 17 residues. V shed 2 bases and J shed 1 base, with 17 bases lying between them. Per the germline V gene, CDR1 is LGHNA and CDR2 is YSLEER. The CDR3 DNA reads TGCGCCAGCAGCCAAAGACCGAGGGGGACTCGGAACACTGAAGCTTTCTTT. It encodes CASSQRPRGTRNTEAFF.

The gene calls are TRBV11-2 and TRBJ2-3; TRBD1 might be the D (5 bases). V was trimmed by 10 bases and J by 0 bases, leaving 8 bases between them. This CDR3 has 12 residues. Looked up from germline, CDR1 is SGHAT and CDR2 is FQNNGV. The CDR3 region is CATQVSTDTQYF. For the CDR3, the DNA is TGTGCCACACAGGTCAGCACAGATACGCAGTATTTT. Based on the CDR3 plus reference TRBV11-2 and TRBJ2-3, the full variable domain is EAGVAQSPRYKIIEKRQSVAFWCNPISGHATLYWYQQILGQGPKLLIQFQNNGVVDDSQLPKDRFSAERLKGVDSTLKIQPAKLEDSAVYLCATQVSTDTQYFGPGTRLTVL.